The T cell receptor (beta chain) described here comes from a study of blood T cell repertoires in COVID-19. Only in-frame clones appear in the TCRdb table, and some are missing; sequencing was by immunoSEQ multiplex PCR. The sample yields about 300,000 clones, around 89% seen once. This CDR3 region has 13 residues. The ends lost 6 bases at V and 7 bases at J; junction bases unmatched: 8. The clonotype comes from a woman in her thirties who had recovered from COVID-19. The sample taken for sequencing was peripheral blood. V usage is TRBV12-3 or TRBV12-4 and J usage is TRBJ1-2, with 7 bases that match TRBD1. For the CDR3, the DNA is TGTGCCAGCAGCACCGACAGGGTTGGTGGCTACACCTTC. Translation gives CASSTDRVGGYTF.